This note documents a single TCR beta chain sequence. The trim removed 3 bases at V and 7 bases at J, leaving 15 bases unmatched. The germline CDR1 and CDR2 sequences are KGHSH and LQKENI. This CDR3 spans 18 amino acids. The sample originates from a study of blood T cell repertoires in COVID-19. Libraries were prepared by immunoSEQ multiplex PCR; TCRdb keeps only in-frame clonotypes and omits some of them. The table records about 200,000 clones, roughly four fifths of them present only once. The specimen was peripheral blood. The chain uses TRBV18 and TRBJ1-6, with TRBD1 matching over 7 bases. The clonotype comes from a woman of 80 years or more with COVID-19, enrolled during active disease. CDR3 in amino acids: CASSPGTAKTSPNSPLHF. The CDR3 bases are TGTGCCAGCTCACCCGGGACAGCAAAAACCAGCCCAAATTCACCCCTCCACTTT.